This TCR beta chain was identified in a study of T cell repertoires in ileal Crohn's disease. Overall study results and limits: Within the first postoperative year, endoscopy came at median about 6.4 months. Clonality above 26.8% at surgery always came with endoscopic recurrence.

V shed 8 bases and J shed 6 bases, with 14 bases lying between them. The CDR3 contains 13 residues. The germline V gene encodes CDR1 MNHEY and CDR2 SMNVEV (reference sequence). A word on this clone: Antigen specificity is unknown.

The time point here: neoterminal ileum biopsy at postoperative endoscopy, about 6 months after surgery. Sequencing used immunoSEQ multiplex PCR; TCRdb keeps in-frame clones, though not all of them. The sample lists about 62,000 clones, 85% to 90% seen once, with about 1.9% in the top ten. V is TRBV27 and J is TRBJ1-5; D gene unclear. The sequence derives from an adult with Crohn's disease. The sample taken for sequencing was ileal tissue. The CDR3 DNA follows: TGTGCCAGCCGACCAGGCATTTTTCAGCCCCAGCATTTT. Residues: CASRPGIFQPQHF.